The 3 T cell receptor beta chains below all came from one sample that was sequenced in a study of beta chain features in type 1 diabetes. Expressed TCRB transcripts were sequenced, since all the RNA that had been isolated was reverse transcribed. Clones were read by immunoSEQ multiplex PCR, and TCRdb kept only the in-frame ones, dropping some. In the table there are roughly 260,000 clones, under 13% of which are singletons. These receptors are not linked to any known antigen. Study results and limitations: Researchers report that Type 1 diabetes patients had moderately but significantly shorter TCRB CDR3s across all four CD4+ subsets.

The sequenced material came from naive CD4+ T cells from blood. These TCRs come from a man in his thirties or forties with type 1 diabetes.

Regarding this clone: Other DNA sequences within the sample encode an identical CDR3. The chain recombines TRBV18 with TRBJ2-5; D gene uncertain. V dropped 1 base and J dropped 2 bases, with 5 bases sitting between them. This CDR3 spans 13 amino acids. CDR1 and CDR2 (germline): KGHSH, LQKENI. The CDR3 coding sequence is TGTGCCAGCTCACCACTTCCACAAGAGACCCAGTACTTC. Translated: CASSPLPQETQYF.

The sample holds a few counts of this clone. The chain uses TRBV2 and TRBJ2-1; tentatively, D is TRBD1 (5 bases). Germline CDR1 SNHLY, CDR2 FYNNEI. V gave up 3 bases and J gave up 4 bases, with 10 bases separating them. This CDR3 contains 14 residues. The CDR3 DNA sequence: TGTGCCAGCAGTGACAGGGTAGGGTACAATGAGCAGTTCTTC. It is translated as CASSDRVGYNEQFF.

This clone was found a few times. Other nucleotide sequences from this sample produce the same CDR3. The chain combines TRBV5-4 with TRBJ2-3, with D uncertain. The V gene lost 4 bases and the J gene lost 5 bases, with 5 bases spanning the gap. The CDR3 has 11 residues. Germline values: CDR1 SGHNT, CDR2 YYREEE (reference sequence). CDR3: CASSRGDTQYF. CDR3 in DNA: TGTGCCAGCAGCCGAGGAGATACGCAGTATTTT.